This T cell receptor (beta chain) was sequenced in a study of cytomegalovirus exposure and HLA in healthy donors. Study observations and caveats: In a later analysis, several top co-occurrence clusters appeared linked to parvovirus B19, influenza, CMV and Epstein-Barr virus.

Trimming shortened V by 3 bases and J by 6 bases, and 15 bases separated the two germline ends. Germline CDR1 reads ENHRY; CDR2 reads SYGVKD. This CDR3 region has 14 residues. The PCR was carried out with 60 Vbeta primers and 13 Jbeta primers. Per the study methods: The authors later counted roughly 77 million unique TCR beta chains, some 10 million of them shared. Some clones are missing from TCRdb's copy, which holds only in-frame ones; the method was immunoSEQ multiplex PCR. V and J calls and clone size are copied from that table; D and trimming were computed from the DNA. The data contain 120,000 or so clones, about four fifths of them singletons. In regard to this clone: Its matching antigen is unknown.

The origin of this receptor is a woman in her forties in good health and CMV-seropositive. The source material was PBMCs. The chain is built from TRBV10-3 and TRBJ2-7; a weak D match, TRBD1 (5 bases). CDR3 sequence: CAISDFRTTGEQYF. CDR3 bases: TGTGCCATCAGTGATTTCAGGACAACCGGCGAGCAGTACTTC.